This T cell receptor (beta chain) came from a study of shared T cell receptors in the human thymus. The V and J ends lost 5 bases and 9 bases, in that order; junction bases with no gene match: 15. The CDR3 sequence is 16 residues long. Germline-derived CDR1 and CDR2 are PRHDT and FYEKMQ (reference sequence). Measured with immunoSEQ multiplex PCR; TCRdb has only the in-frame clones, and not every one. The data contain fewer than 700,000 clones, around 87% of them singletons. These sequences were also reported in another study, on human thymus T cells. That investigation notes: Corrective surgery for congenital heart defects was being performed on the healthy Finnish infants who were the donors. Resections removed during corrective heart surgery provided the thymus tissue used. Seemingly biased V and J gene usage marked thymic and blood repertoires. Thymic repertoires overlap heavily among unrelated individuals, related research has reported.

Sequencing was performed on thymocytes. This chain joins TRBV13 and TRBJ2-1; 8 bases map to TRBD2. The sequence was obtained from a boy less than two years old with a congenital heart defect. The CDR3 here is CASSQAAGREEGEQFF. The CDR3 DNA follows: TGTGCCAGCAGCCAAGCCGCAGGGCGGGAGGAGGGTGAGCAGTTCTTC.